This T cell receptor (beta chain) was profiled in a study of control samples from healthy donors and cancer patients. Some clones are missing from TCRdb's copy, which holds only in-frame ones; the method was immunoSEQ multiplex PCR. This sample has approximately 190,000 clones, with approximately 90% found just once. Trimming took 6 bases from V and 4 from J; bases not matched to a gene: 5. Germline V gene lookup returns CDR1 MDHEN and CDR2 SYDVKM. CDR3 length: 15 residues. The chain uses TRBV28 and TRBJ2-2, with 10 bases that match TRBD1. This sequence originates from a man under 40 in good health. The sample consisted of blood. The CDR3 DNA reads TGTGCCAGCAGGGCGACAGGGGGCCTCACCGGGGAGCTGTTTTTT. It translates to CASRATGGLTGELFF.